These 23 T cell receptor beta chains share one sample of origin, sequenced in a study of shared clonotypes between healthy human individuals. Sequencing used immunoSEQ multiplex PCR; TCRdb keeps in-frame clones, though not all of them. The data hold 500,000 or so clones, with 90% to 97% observed a single time. The sequencing sample was made of naive CD4+ T cells sorted from blood. Indicated subset: CD45RA+ positively selected. Source of these receptors: a woman under 40 in good health.

The gene calls are TRBV7-9 and TRBJ1-1; the D gene is possibly TRBD1 (5 bases). The CDR3 has 14 residues. Trimming shortened V by 4 bases and J by 4 bases, and 13 bases separated the two germline ends. CDR1 and CDR2 from the germline V gene are SEHNR and FQNEAQ (reference sequence). The CDR3, as DNA: TGTGCCAGCAGCTCACCGACAGTATTCACTGAAGCTTTCTTT. It translates to CASSSPTVFTEAFF.

DNA of the CDR3: TGTGCCAGTAGTATAGATCTTGGCGGAGCTAGCACAGATACGCAGTATTTT. Its protein product is CASSIDLGGASTDTQYF. The chain recombines TRBV19 with TRBJ2-3, with unresolved D. Trimming cost V 0 bases and J 0 bases, with 13 bases left between them. Germline V gene sequence: CDR1 LNHDA, CDR2 SQIVND (reference sequence). The CDR3 spans 17 residues.

In this sample, this clone turned up once. This chain links TRBV27 with TRBJ2-7, with D hard to call. Trimming left V 2 bases short and J 5 bases short, with 7 bases between. Germline V lookup: CDR1 MNHEY, CDR2 SMNVEV (reference sequence). CDR3 length equals 12 residues. CDR3 DNA sequence: TGTGCCAGCAGTTTAATGGGGAACGAGCAGTACTTC. Amino acid sequence: CASSLMGNEQYF.

In DNA form, the CDR3 reads TGTGCCAGCAGCTCGAGGACAGGTCTGAACACTGAAGCTTTCTTT. Translation: CASSSRTGLNTEAFF. The chain links TRBV11-2 to TRBJ1-1; 7 bases agree with TRBD1. Germline V gene data show CDR1 as SGHAT and CDR2 as FQNNGV. Trimming cost V 4 bases and J 0 bases; bases outside gene matches: 5. This CDR3 comprises 15 residues.

V is TRBV28 and J is TRBJ2-1; 8 positions agree with TRBD1. The germline gives CDR1 MDHEN, CDR2 SYDVKM. V lost 8 bases to trimming and J lost 4 bases; unmatched junction nucleotides: 10. The CDR3 loop spans 15 amino acids. In DNA form, the CDR3 reads TGTGCCAGCGGAACCGGGACAGGAGAATACAATGAGCAGTTCTTC. Translating it yields CASGTGTGEYNEQFF.

The rearrangement uses TRBV5-1 and TRBJ2-4; D may be TRBD2 (6 bases). CDR3 size: 16 residues. From germline, CDR1 is SGHRS and CDR2 YFSETQ. Trimming removed 2 bases from V and 0 bases from J, with 12 bases in between. The CDR3 loop reads CASSFAGPKAKNIQYF. CDR3 nucleotides: TGCGCCAGCAGCTTTGCGGGACCTAAAGCCAAAAACATTCAGTACTTC.

This chain joins TRBV6-6 and TRBJ2-7; 7 bases align to TRBD1. J lost 3 bases, V lost 3 bases, and 5 bases had no gene match. The CDR3 covers 14 residues. Germline CDR1 is MNHNY and CDR2 is SVGAGI (reference sequence). The CDR3 protein is CASSYWDSSYEQYF. Written as DNA, the CDR3 is TGTGCCAGCAGTTATTGGGACAGTAGCTACGAGCAGTACTTC.

The chain couples TRBV5-6 to TRBJ2-7; the D gene could be TRBD1 or TRBD2 (5 bases each). V dropped 0 bases and J dropped 2 bases, with 12 bases sitting between them. The CDR3 is made up of 15 amino acids. The germline V gene has CDR1 SGHDT and CDR2 YYEEEE. The CDR3 DNA follows: TGTGCCAGCAGCTTGGTCGGGACCGATACCTACGAGCAGTACTTC. Translated, it gives CASSLVGTDTYEQYF.

The chain is built from TRBV7-2 and TRBJ2-5; 12 positions agree with TRBD2. The CDR3 contains 15 residues. V lost 4 bases, J lost 3 bases, and 3 bases stayed unmatched. Germline V gene sequence: CDR1 SGHTA, CDR2 FQGNSA. CDR3 loop: CASSYRLAGEETQYF. In DNA form, the CDR3 reads TGTGCCAGCAGCTACCGACTAGCGGGAGAAGAGACCCAGTACTTC.

The chain employs TRBV19 and TRBJ2-1; possibly TRBD2 for D (5 bases). Germline V gene lookup returns CDR1 LNHDA and CDR2 SQIVND (reference sequence). This CDR3 is 15 amino acids long. V lost 4 bases and J 9 bases, leaving 19 bases between the germline ends. The CDR3 region has the DNA TGTGCCAGTAGTACCCAGGAAGCGGCAGTAGGTGAGCAGTTCTTC. Its protein product is CASSTQEAAVGEQFF. The variable domain in full, with the rest retrieved from reference TRBV19 and TRBJ2-1, is DGGITQSPKYLFRKEGQNVTLSCEQNLNHDAMYWYRQDPGQGLRLIYYSQIVNDFQKGDIAEGYSVSREKKESFPLTVTSAQKNPTAFYLCASSTQEAAVGEQFFGPGTRLTVL.

The genes are TRBV4-1 and TRBJ1-1; unclear D gene. Germline assignment: CDR1 MGHRA and CDR2 YSYEKL. With 1 base removed from V and 0 bases from J, the gap between germline ends came to 6 bases. The CDR3 is 14 residues long. The CDR3 nucleotides read TGCGCCAGCAGCCAAGCAGGAATGAACACTGAAGCTTTCTTT. It specifies CASSQAGMNTEAFF.

The genes are TRBV2 and TRBJ1-1; D is ambiguous. V lost 4 bases and J 1 base, leaving 10 bases between the germline ends. The CDR3 spans 14 residues. Germline CDR1 and CDR2: SNHLY and FYNNEI. CDR3 loop: CASSGSVTNTEAFF. DNA for the CDR3: TGTGCCAGCAGTGGAAGTGTGACGAACACTGAAGCTTTCTTT.

The chain carries TRBV14 and TRBJ2-1, with TRBD1 identical over 7 bases. CDR3 length: 15 amino acids. The germline gives CDR1 SGHDN, CDR2 FVKESK. V dropped 4 bases and J dropped 6; count of bases not matched to a gene: 9. The CDR3 loop is CASSRRGQGVNEQFF. CDR3 nucleotides: TGTGCCAGCAGCCGCCGCGGGCAGGGGGTCAATGAGCAGTTCTTC.

CDR3 sequence reads: CAGGMAGVGTQYF. In DNA form, the CDR3 reads TGTGCCGGCGGGATGGCGGGAGTAGGTACGCAGTATTTT. V is TRBV30 and J is TRBJ2-3; 7 positions agree with TRBD2. Germline loops: CDR1 GTSNPN, CDR2 SVGIG (reference sequence). The CDR3 extends over 13 amino acids. V shed 8 bases, J shed 8 bases, and the junction held 13 bases outside the gene matches.

The chain has TRBV5-1 and TRBJ2-5; the match to TRBD1 covers 8 bases. The CDR3 runs to 15 residues. Germline V lookup: CDR1 SGHRS, CDR2 YFSETQ. V dropped 2 bases and J dropped 0; count of bases not matched to a gene: 3. The CDR3 coding sequence is TGCGCCAGCAGCTTAGGGACAGGATACCAAGAGACCCAGTACTTC. This encodes CASSLGTGYQETQYF.

With regard to this clone: Different DNA sequences within this sample yield the same CDR3. The chain joins TRBV19 to TRBJ2-1; weak D call: TRBD2 (5 bases). The CDR3 loop spans 13 amino acids. With 6 bases removed from V and 1 base from J, the gap between germline ends came to 7 bases. Germline loops: CDR1 LNHDA, CDR2 SQIVND (reference sequence). CDR3 in amino acids: CASRGVSYNEQFF. As DNA, the CDR3 is TGTGCCAGTAGGGGAGTATCCTACAATGAGCAGTTCTTC.

V usage is TRBV7-9 and J usage is TRBJ2-5; TRBD2 is a possible D gene (7 bases). V shed 2 bases and J shed 5 bases, with 12 bases lying between them. CDR3 length: 14 amino acids. Germline lookup yields CDR1 SEHNR and CDR2 FQNEAQ (reference sequence). The CDR3 loop reads CASSLLQGGETQYF. The CDR3 bases are TGTGCCAGCAGCTTATTACAGGGAGGGGAGACCCAGTACTTC.

The chain uses TRBV19 and TRBJ1-3; 11 bases agree with TRBD1. CDR1 and CDR2 from the germline V gene are LNHDA and SQIVND (reference sequence). There are 18 residues in the CDR3. V lost 5 bases to trimming and J lost 2 bases; unmatched junction nucleotides: 11. CDR3 nucleotides: TGTGCCAGTAGTTCCGGACAGGGGGCGCTTAGCACTGGAAACACCATATATTTT. Residues: CASSSGQGALSTGNTIYF.

The V call is TRBV19, the J call TRBJ2-1, with D possibly matching TRBD2 (5 bases). The length of the CDR3 is 14 residues. Germline CDR1 and CDR2: LNHDA and SQIVND (reference sequence). V was clipped by 3 bases and J by 8 bases, with 14 bases between them. Here the CDR3 reads CASSIPGPRDEQFF. The CDR3 DNA is TGTGCCAGTAGTATCCCCGGGCCGAGGGATGAGCAGTTCTTC.

CDR3 loop: CASSKHYNEQFF. CDR3 sequence (DNA): TGTGCCAGCAGTAAACATTACAATGAGCAGTTCTTC. The chain employs TRBV27 and TRBJ2-1, with D hard to call. This CDR3 comprises 12 residues. Germline CDR1 is MNHEY and CDR2 is SMNVEV (reference sequence). V was trimmed by 5 bases and J by 4 bases, leaving 6 bases between them.

V usage is TRBV5-1 and J usage is TRBJ2-5; the match to TRBD1 covers 10 bases. After removal of 4 bases from V and 4 bases from J, the junction contained 1 base not matched to a gene. The length of the CDR3 is 13 residues. CDR1 and CDR2 (germline): SGHRS, YFSETQ. The CDR3 sequence is CASSRTGGETQYF. In DNA form, the CDR3 reads TGCGCCAGCAGCCGGACAGGGGGAGAGACCCAGTACTTC. Based on the CDR3 plus reference TRBV5-1 and TRBJ2-5, the full variable domain is KAGVTQTPRYLIKTRGQQVTLSCSPISGHRSVSWYQQTPGQGLQFLFEYFSETQRNKGNFPGRFSGRQFSNSRSEMNVSTLELGDSALYLCASSRTGGETQYFGPGTRLLVL.

The gene calls are TRBV6-6 and TRBJ2-5; D call uncertain. The CDR3 is made up of 12 amino acids. Germline loops: CDR1 MNHNY, CDR2 SVGAGI (reference sequence). V was shortened by 5 bases and J by 5 bases, with 9 bases between the two germline ends. CDR3 bases: TGTGCCAGCAGTACTGGTCCGGAGACCCAGTACTTC. As protein: CASSTGPETQYF.

This chain connects TRBV7-8 to TRBJ2-3; TRBD2 matches at 7 bases. Germline loops: CDR1 SGHVS, CDR2 FQNEAQ. This CDR3 has 16 amino acids. V lost 1 base to trimming and J lost 0 bases; unmatched junction nucleotides: 4. The CDR3 here is CASSLDGRLSTDTQYF. For the CDR3, the DNA is TGTGCCAGCAGCTTAGACGGGAGGCTTAGCACAGATACGCAGTATTTT.